These T cell receptor beta chains were read from a single sample in a study of PD-L1 blockade in urothelial cancer. The table came from immunoSEQ multiplex PCR; TCRdb's copy has only in-frame clones and leaves some out. The sample records fewer than 85,000 clones, roughly 84% being singletons. Source: PBMCs, taken around atezolizumab (anti-PD-L1) treatment. All receptors derive from a woman between 70 and 85 years old with urothelial cancer. The CDR3 runs from the conserved cysteine through the conserved F or W. Fields, in order: J gene, V gene, D gene, CDR3 length, clone size, CDR3 protein, CDR3 DNA. D genes are given only for firm matches. Some rows have no size entry. The others give once, few or many, or a class for an expanded clone.

>TRBJ2-3|TRBV6-5|-|11|-
CASRRLDTQYF
TGTGCCAGCAGAAGACTAGATACGCAGTATTTT
>TRBJ1-2|TRBV2|TRBD1|14|-
CATARQQGGYGYTF
TGTGCCACCGCTAGGCAACAGGGGGGCTATGGCTACACCTTC
>TRBJ2-7|TRBV2|-|13|-
CASSPGLPYEQYF
TGTGCCAGCAGTCCGGGACTGCCCTACGAGCAGTACTTC
>TRBJ2-1|TRBV5-4|TRBD1|15|-
CASSSAKQGANEQFF
TGTGCCAGCAGCTCAGCCAAACAGGGGGCGAACGAGCAGTTCTTC
>TRBJ1-4|TRBV18|TRBD1|16|-
CASSPLRDSINEKLFF
TGTGCCAGCTCACCTCTCCGGGACAGCATCAATGAAAAACTGTTTTTT
>TRBJ1-5|TRBV2|-|13|-
CASSTGWNQPQHF
TGTGCCAGCTCTACAGGGTGGAATCAGCCCCAGCATTTT
>TRBJ1-2|TRBV5-3|TRBD1|19|-
CARSFRAGTGLKANYGYTF
TGTGCCAGAAGCTTTAGAGCCGGGACAGGGTTAAAAGCTAACTATGGCTACACCTTC
>TRBJ2-7|TRBV5-1|-|15|-
CASSFSGDSSYEQYF
TGCGCCAGCAGCTTCTCCGGGGACTCCTCCTACGAGCAGTACTTC
>TRBJ2-7|TRBV9|TRBD2|15|-
CASSLGTSTTYEQYF
TGTGCCAGCAGCCTTGGGACTAGCACGACCTACGAGCAGTACTTC
>TRBJ1-3|TRBV1|-|13|-
CTSSRDLGNTIYF
TGCACCAGCAGCCGGGACTTGGGAAACACCATATATTTT
>TRBJ1-2|TRBV27|TRBD1|14|few
CASSLWGTGTGYTF
TGTGCCAGCAGTTTATGGGGGACAGGGACGGGCTACACCTTC
>TRBJ2-7|TRBV9|-|12|-
CASSGIHNEQYF
TGTGCCAGCAGCGGTATTCACAACGAGCAGTACTTC
>TRBJ1-2|TRBV6-6|TRBD1|16|-
CASSYSGQGERYGYTF
TGTGCCAGCAGTTACTCTGGGCAGGGGGAGCGGTATGGCTACACCTTC
>TRBJ1-2|TRBV13|TRBD1|16|-
CASSSPLKTGNYGYTF
TGTGCCAGCAGCTCGCCGCTAAAGACAGGGAACTATGGCTACACCTTC
>TRBJ1-2|TRBV5-6|-|16|-
CASSYPSPRRDYGYTF
TGTGCCAGCAGCTACCCGTCCCCCCGCAGGGACTATGGCTACACCTTC
>TRBJ2-2|TRBV27|TRBD2|15|-
CASRERGVGTGELFF
TGTGCCAGCAGGGAACGGGGGGTGGGGACCGGGGAGCTGTTTTTT
>TRBJ2-3|TRBV9|TRBD2|14|once
CASSGRENPDTQYF
TGTGCCAGCAGCGGGCGGGAGAATCCGGATACGCAGTATTTT
>TRBJ2-7|TRBV5-5|-|14|-
CASSRGTATYEQYF
TGTGCCAGCAGCCGAGGGACTGCTACCTACGAGCAGTACTTC
>TRBJ2-1|TRBV6-1|TRBD2|14|-
CASSVFAGDNEQFF
TGTGCCAGCAGTGTCTTCGCGGGAGACAATGAGCAGTTCTTC